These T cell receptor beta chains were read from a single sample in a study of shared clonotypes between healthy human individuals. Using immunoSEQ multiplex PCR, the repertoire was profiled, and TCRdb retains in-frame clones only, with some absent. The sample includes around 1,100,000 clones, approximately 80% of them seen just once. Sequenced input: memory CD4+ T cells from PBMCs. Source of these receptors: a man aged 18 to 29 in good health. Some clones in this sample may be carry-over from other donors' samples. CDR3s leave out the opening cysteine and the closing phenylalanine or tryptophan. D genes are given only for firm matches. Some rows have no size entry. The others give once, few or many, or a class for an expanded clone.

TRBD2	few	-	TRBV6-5	ASSSSGTSLEQY
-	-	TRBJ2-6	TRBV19	ASSDLGGANVLT
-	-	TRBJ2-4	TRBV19	ASRTTGGVNIQY
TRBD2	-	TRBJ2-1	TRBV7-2	ASSLVAGGYNEQF
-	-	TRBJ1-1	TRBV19	ASSIYWVAPTLNTEAF
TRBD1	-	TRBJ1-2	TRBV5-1	ASSRGGGEGYT
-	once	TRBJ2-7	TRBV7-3	ASSQRQTYEQY
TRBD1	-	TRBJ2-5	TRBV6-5	ASRPPGTGGKTQY
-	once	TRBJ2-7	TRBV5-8	ASSMWGAPAYSYEQY
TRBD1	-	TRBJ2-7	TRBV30	AWRGQGFPEQY
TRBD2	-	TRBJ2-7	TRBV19	ASRGASGRIDEQY
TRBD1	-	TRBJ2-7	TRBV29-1	SVVERTSNRGYEQY
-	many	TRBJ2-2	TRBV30	AWSVGSPRTGELF